These T cell receptor beta chains were read from a single sample in a study of cytomegalovirus exposure and HLA in healthy donors. The table came from immunoSEQ multiplex PCR; TCRdb's copy has only in-frame clones and leaves some out. The sample has some 70,000 clones; 75% to 85% are singletons. The source material was PBMCs. The receptors shown here come from a man younger than 30 in good health and CMV-seropositive. Each CDR3 is given with its conserved first and last residue. The D gene is left open where the match is weak. Clone size is stated in some rows and not others, as once, few, many or a class when expanded.

CDR3 protein | CDR3 DNA | J gene | D gene | clone size | V gene
CAWSPQLNTEAFF | TGTGCCTGGAGCCCACAGTTGAACACTGAAGCTTTCTTT | TRBJ1-1 | NA | NA | TRBV30
CASSLQGQGRYGYTF | TGTGCCAGCTCTCTCCAGGGACAGGGGAGGTATGGCTACACCTTC | TRBJ1-2 | TRBD1 | NA | TRBV18
CASSLGLAGNEQFF | TGTGCCAGCAGCTTAGGACTAGCCGGAAATGAGCAGTTCTTC | TRBJ2-1 | TRBD2 | NA | TRBV11-1
CASSLSDSEAFF | TGTGCCAGCAGTTTATCAGATTCCGAAGCTTTCTTT | TRBJ1-1 | NA | once | TRBV28
CASSPSYNEQFF | TGCGCCAGCAGCCCGTCCTACAATGAGCAGTTCTTC | TRBJ2-1 | NA | NA | TRBV4-1
CATSRPGQGTYEQYF | TGTGCCACCAGCAGACCGGGACAGGGAACCTACGAGCAGTACTTC | TRBJ2-7 | TRBD1 | NA | TRBV15
CASSYTDRENTEAFF | TGTGCCAGCAGTTACACGGACAGGGAGAACACTGAAGCTTTCTTT | TRBJ1-1 | TRBD1 | few | TRBV6-5
CASSDGETQYF | TGTGCCAGCAGTGACGGGGAGACCCAGTACTTC | TRBJ2-5 | NA | NA | TRBV2
CASRGGTGGDEQYF | TGTGCCAGCAGGGGGGGGACAGGGGGCGACGAGCAGTACTTC | TRBJ2-7 | TRBD1 | NA | TRBV6-1
CAWTPIPGQGSIAKNIQYF | TGTGCCTGGACCCCTATTCCGGGACAGGGGTCGATAGCCAAAAACATTCAGTACTTC | TRBJ2-4 | TRBD1 | NA | TRBV30
CASRLQGAENEKLFF | TGTGCCAGCAGGTTACAGGGGGCAGAAAATGAAAAACTGTTTTTT | TRBJ1-4 | TRBD1 | once | TRBV2
CSVRPGVTEAFF | TGCAGCGTTCGGCCAGGGGTCACTGAAGCTTTCTTT | TRBJ1-1 | NA | NA | TRBV29-1
CASSPKDEQFF | TGTGCCAGCAGCCCTAAAGATGAGCAGTTCTTC | TRBJ2-1 | NA | NA | TRBV2
CASSLAGSWDSNEQFF | TGTGCCAGCAGCTTAGCGGGGTCGTGGGACAGCAATGAGCAGTTCTTC | TRBJ2-1 | TRBD1 | NA | TRBV7-8
CASSQGGQLPNYGYTF | TGCGCCAGCAGCCAAGGTGGACAGCTACCTAACTATGGCTACACCTTC | TRBJ1-2 | NA | NA | TRBV4-1
CASSHGTSLTEPQHF | TGTGCCAGCAGCCACGGGACTTCCCTCACGGAGCCCCAGCATTTT | TRBJ1-5 | NA | NA | TRBV7-8
CASSLESRDTEAFF | TGTGCCAGCAGCTTAGAGTCACGGGACACTGAAGCTTTCTTT | TRBJ1-1 | NA | NA | TRBV7-8
CASSYNRGGYGYTF | TGTGCCAGCAGTTACAACAGGGGTGGTTATGGCTACACCTTC | TRBJ1-2 | TRBD1 | few | TRBV6-5
CSVPTGKYEQFF | TGCAGCGTCCCCACAGGGAAGTATGAGCAGTTCTTC | TRBJ2-1 | NA | NA | TRBV29-1
CASGLVPGGGELFF | TGTGCTAGTGGTTTGGTACCCGGGGGCGGGGAGCTGTTTTTT | TRBJ2-2 | NA | NA | TRBV12-5
CASSQIFRGDYGYTF | TGTGCCAGCAGTCAGATATTCAGGGGGGACTATGGCTACACCTTC | TRBJ1-2 | TRBD1 | NA | TRBV27
CASSWTVSANTGELFF | TGCGCCAGCAGCTGGACAGTCTCTGCGAACACCGGGGAGCTGTTTTTT | TRBJ2-2 | NA | NA | TRBV5-1